The present TCR beta chain was sequenced within a study of cytomegalovirus exposure and HLA in healthy donors. Study observations and caveats: Presence/absence analyses supposed approximately even sequencing depth among donors. Researchers catalogued approximately 170 TCR beta chains as cytomegalovirus-associated.

PCR used 60 Vbeta primers and 13 Jbeta primers. Per the original methods: As a later analysis found, there were 82 million or so unique TCR beta chains, of which around 10 million were shared. The repertoire was sequenced with immunoSEQ multiplex PCR; TCRdb's copy has only in-frame clones and lacks some. The V and J calls and the clone size are those of that table, but D and trimming were determined from the DNA. Here the sample spans some 150,000 clones, more than 60% being singletons. The CDR3 has 15 residues. With 0 bases removed from V and 5 bases from J, the gap between germline ends came to 14 bases. CDR1 SGDLS and CDR2 YYNGEE come from the germline V gene. In the case of this clone: What it binds is unknown.

Healthy bone marrow donors supplied every sample. The material sequenced was PBMCs. The TCR was taken from a man aged 40-50 years in good health and CMV-seronegative. This chain uses TRBV9 with TRBJ1-1; weak D call: TRBD1 (6 bases). CDR3: CASSVEEGGGTEAFF. The CDR3 DNA is TGTGCCAGCAGCGTAGAGGAAGGGGGGGGTACTGAAGCTTTCTTT.